This T cell receptor (beta chain) is from a study of metastatic and nonmetastatic thyroid tumors. Every patient underwent thyroid surgery untreated. This clone was seen at least ten times. The V end was cut by 0 bases, the J end by 2 bases, with 13 bases between. In germline, CDR1 is SGHRS, CDR2 YFSETQ. The CDR3 sequence is 16 residues long. Via MiXCR, TCRdb re-called the PCR reads. The sample has about 24,000 clones, roughly 21% seen once. The sample consisted of blood. The source is a male donor with papillary thyroid cancer or a benign thyroid nodule (not recorded which). Some clones in this sample may be carry-over from other donors' samples. The rearrangement joins TRBV5-1 to TRBJ2-3; D uncertain. CDR3 amino acids: CASSLGLPGNTDTQYF. The CDR3 DNA reads TGCGCCAGCAGCTTGGGGCTCCCCGGAAACACAGATACGCAGTATTTT. Together with reference TRBV5-1 and TRBJ2-3, the CDR3 gives the full variable domain: KAGVTQTPRYLIKTRGQQVTLSCSPISGHRSVSWYQQTPGQGLQFLFEYFSETQRNKGNFPGRFSGRQFSNSRSEMNVSTLELGDSALYLCASSLGLPGNTDTQYFGPGTRLTVL.